This T cell receptor beta chain was obtained from a study of blood T cell repertoires in COVID-19. Whole-study context: The United States, Italy and Spain were the sources of the acute and convalescent COVID-19 samples. T cells, B-cell-depleted T cells, or PBMCs provided the cDNA or gDNA that served as material.

Under the authors' procedure: Amplification of reference gene primers was used by the study to estimate nucleated cell counts. The protocol was immunoSEQ multiplex PCR, while the TCRdb copy is restricted to in-frame clones and leaves out a portion. Clonal size and the V and J genes are those of that table, whereas D and trimming came from the DNA. The sample lists about 55,000 clones; around 85% were seen once. Trimming took off 5 bases at V and 8 bases at J, with 12 bases between the two ends. The CDR3 loop spans 12 amino acids. Per the germline V gene, CDR1 is MNHEY and CDR2 is SVGAGI. This TCR was recovered from a human donor in a cohort sampled during active COVID-19. The chain links TRBV6-5 to TRBJ1-2; D is undetermined. Sequences were obtained from peripheral blood. CDR3 DNA sequence: TGTGCCAGCAGTACCCAGGCAGAAGGCTACACCTTC. Its protein is CASSTQAEGYTF.